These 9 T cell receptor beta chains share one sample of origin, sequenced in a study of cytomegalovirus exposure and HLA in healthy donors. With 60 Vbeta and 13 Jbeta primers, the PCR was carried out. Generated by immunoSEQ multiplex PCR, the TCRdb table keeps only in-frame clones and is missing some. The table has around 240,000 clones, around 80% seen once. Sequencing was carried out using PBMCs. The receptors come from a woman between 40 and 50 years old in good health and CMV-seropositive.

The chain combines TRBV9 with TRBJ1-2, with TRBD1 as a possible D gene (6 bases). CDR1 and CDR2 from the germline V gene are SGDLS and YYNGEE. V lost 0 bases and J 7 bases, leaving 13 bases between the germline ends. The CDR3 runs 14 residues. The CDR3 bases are TGTGCCAGCAGCGTAGCGGGGGGGGCGTCTGGCTACACCTTC. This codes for CASSVAGGASGYTF.

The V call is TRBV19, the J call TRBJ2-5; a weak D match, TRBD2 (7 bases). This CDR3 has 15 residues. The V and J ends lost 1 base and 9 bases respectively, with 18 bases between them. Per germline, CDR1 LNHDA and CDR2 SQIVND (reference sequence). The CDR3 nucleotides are TGTGCCAGTAGTATAGGGACGGTTGTGGGGGGGCCCCAGTACTTC. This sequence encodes CASSIGTVVGGPQYF.

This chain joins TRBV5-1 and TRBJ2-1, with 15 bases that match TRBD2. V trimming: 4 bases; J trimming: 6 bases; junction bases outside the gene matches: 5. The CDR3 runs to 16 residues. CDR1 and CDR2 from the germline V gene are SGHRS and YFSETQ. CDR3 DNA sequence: TGCGCCAGCAGCCGAAGGACTAGCGGGGGGGCCAATGAGCAGTTCTTC. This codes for CASSRRTSGGANEQFF.

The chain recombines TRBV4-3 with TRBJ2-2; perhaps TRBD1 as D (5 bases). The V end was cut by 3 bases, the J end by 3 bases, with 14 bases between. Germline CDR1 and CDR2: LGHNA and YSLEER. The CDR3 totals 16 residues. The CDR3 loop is CASSHGRGQDTGELFF. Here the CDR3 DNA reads TGCGCCAGCAGCCATGGTAGGGGTCAGGACACCGGGGAGCTGTTTTTT.

CDR3 sequence: CASRGRLNTEAFF. DNA of the CDR3: TGTGCCAGCAGGGGGCGGTTGAACACTGAAGCTTTCTTT. This chain links TRBV7-9 with TRBJ1-1, with D perhaps TRBD1 (5 bases). This CDR3 spans 13 amino acids. Germline CDR1 SEHNR, CDR2 FQNEAQ (reference sequence). Trimming removed 6 bases from V and 0 bases from J, with 8 bases in between.

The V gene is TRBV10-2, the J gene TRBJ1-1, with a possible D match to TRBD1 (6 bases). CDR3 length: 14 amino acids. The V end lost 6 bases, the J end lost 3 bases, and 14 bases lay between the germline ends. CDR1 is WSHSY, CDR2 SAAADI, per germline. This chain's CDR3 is CASRSGQTYTEAFF. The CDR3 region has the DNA TGCGCCAGCAGGTCTGGACAGACCTACACTGAAGCTTTCTTT.

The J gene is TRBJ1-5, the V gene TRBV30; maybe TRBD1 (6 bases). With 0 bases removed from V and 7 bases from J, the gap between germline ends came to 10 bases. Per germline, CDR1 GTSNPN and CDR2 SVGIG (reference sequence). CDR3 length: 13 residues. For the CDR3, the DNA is TGTGCCTGGAGTGTAGGGGGGGACCAGCCCCAGCATTTT. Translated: CAWSVGGDQPQHF.

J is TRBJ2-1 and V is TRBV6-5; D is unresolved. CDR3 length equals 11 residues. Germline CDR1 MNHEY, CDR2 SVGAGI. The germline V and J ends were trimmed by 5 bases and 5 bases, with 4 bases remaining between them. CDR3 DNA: TGTGCCAGCAGTCATCACAATGAGCAGTTCTTC. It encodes CASSHHNEQFF.

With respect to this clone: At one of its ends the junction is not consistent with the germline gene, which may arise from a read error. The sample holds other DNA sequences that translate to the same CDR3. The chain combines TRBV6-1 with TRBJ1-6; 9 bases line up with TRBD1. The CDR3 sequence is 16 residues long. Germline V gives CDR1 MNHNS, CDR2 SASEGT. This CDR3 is CASREQGAPYNSPLHF. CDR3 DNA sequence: TGTGCCAGCAGGGAACAGGGGGCGCCCTATAATTCCCCCCTCCACTTT.